The 14 T cell receptor beta chains listed next were all sequenced from one sample in a study of T cell responses to AZD1222 COVID-19 vaccine. Assay used: immunoSEQ multiplex PCR; TCRdb lists only in-frame clones, some missing. The profile shows fewer than 250,000 clones, about 92% of them singletons. The sequencing used peripheral blood, collected on day 0 of AZD1222 vaccination. The receptors come from an adult in good health.

This chain links TRBV12-3 or TRBV12-4 with TRBJ1-5, with unresolved D. The CDR3 extends over 13 amino acids. Trimming shortened V by 3 bases and J by 5 bases, and 8 bases separated the two germline ends. CDR3 nucleotides: TGTGCCAGCAGTTTTGGATTTTATCAGCCCCAGCATTTT. Its protein is CASSFGFYQPQHF.

The CDR3 DNA sequence: TGCAGTACCACTTTCAGACAGGGGGCACGCAATGAGCAGTTCTTC. It is translated as CSTTFRQGARNEQFF. The chain joins TRBV29-1 to TRBJ2-1; the match to TRBD1 covers 10 bases. The CDR3 runs 15 residues. Germline V gene data show CDR1 as SQVTM and CDR2 as ANQGSEA.

J is TRBJ2-1 and V is TRBV7-7; D tentatively fits TRBD1 or TRBD2 (6 bases each). Germline V gene data show CDR1 as SSHAT and CDR2 as FNYEAQ (reference sequence). Trimming left V 5 bases short and J 0 bases short, with 14 bases between. This CDR3 has 16 amino acids. The CDR3 nucleotides read TGTGCCAGCAGCCCCGGGGGCCCCTCCTCCTACAATGAGCAGTTCTTC. It is translated as CASSPGGPSSYNEQFF. Looking up the rest from reference TRBV7-7 and TRBJ2-1 gives the full variable domain: GAGVSQSPRYKVTKRGQDVTLRCDPISSHATLYWYQQALGQGPEFLTYFNYEAQPDKSGLPSDRFSAERPEGSISTLTIQRTEQRDSAMYRCASSPGGPSSYNEQFFGPGTRLTVL.

The chain is built from TRBV12-2 and TRBJ2-7; the table's D call, TRBD1, was not checked against the DNA. TRBV12-2 is reported as a pseudogene. The CDR3 is 17 amino acids. CDR3 region: CASRSGEGQGNAYEQYF. DNA of the CDR3: TGTGCAAGTCGCTCCGGGGAGGGACAGGGAAACGCCTACGAGCAGTACTTC.

The chain recombines TRBV6-5 with TRBJ1-4; 7 positions agree with TRBD1. Germline V lookup: CDR1 MNHEY, CDR2 SVGAGI. J was trimmed by 8 bases and V by 4 bases; bases with no gene match: 7. The CDR3 runs 14 residues. Here the CDR3 reads CASSSVRGFEKLFF. CDR3 bases: TGTGCCAGCAGTTCGGTCAGGGGGTTCGAAAAACTGTTTTTT.

This clone was recorded a few times. This chain uses TRBV2 with TRBJ1-1, with unresolved D. From germline, CDR1 is SNHLY and CDR2 FYNNEI. The CDR3 has 12 residues. V lost 8 bases to trimming and J lost 0 bases, with 7 bases between them. As DNA, the CDR3 is TGTGCCAGCCAGAGCATGAACACTGAAGCTTTCTTT. Its protein is CASQSMNTEAFF.

The chain is built from TRBV5-1 and TRBJ2-7; the D gene is possibly TRBD1 (7 bases). The germline V and J ends were trimmed by 4 bases and 0 bases, with 14 bases remaining between them. Germline CDR1 is SGHRS and CDR2 is YFSETQ. CDR3 size: 15 residues. CDR3 sequence (DNA): TGCGCCAGCAGCGGAGGGACAGCCTCCTCCTACGAGCAGTACTTC. Translating gives CASSGGTASSYEQYF. Filled out from reference TRBV5-1 and TRBJ2-7, the complete variable domain reads KAGVTQTPRYLIKTRGQQVTLSCSPISGHRSVSWYQQTPGQGLQFLFEYFSETQRNKGNFPGRFSGRQFSNSRSEMNVSTLELGDSALYLCASSGGTASSYEQYFGPGTRLTVT.

The chain uses TRBV27 and TRBJ1-2; tentative D call: TRBD1 (5 bases). V was cut by 4 bases and J by 0 bases, with 15 bases left in between. CDR3 length: 16 amino acids. Germline CDR1 and CDR2: MNHEY and SMNVEV (reference sequence). The CDR3 DNA follows: TGTGCCAGCAGTTCCGTCGGGAGGGGTTCTAACTATGGCTACACCTTC. It translates to CASSSVGRGSNYGYTF.

The CDR3 sequence is CASSSPGTAYEQYF. As DNA, the CDR3 is TGTGCCAGCAGCTCCCCCGGGACAGCCTACGAGCAGTACTTC. J is TRBJ2-7 and V is TRBV7-3; 7 bases fit TRBD1. The V and J ends lost 4 bases and 2 bases, in that order; junction bases with no gene match: 5. The CDR3 loop spans 14 amino acids. CDR1 is SGHTA, CDR2 FQGTGA, per germline.

V gene TRBV5-4 combines with J gene TRBJ2-5, with 7 bases matching TRBD1. Trimming at V came to 4 bases and at J to 5 bases, leaving 8 bases not matched to a gene. This CDR3 has 14 residues. Looked up from germline, CDR1 is SGHNT and CDR2 is YYREEE (reference sequence). The CDR3, as DNA: TGTGCCAGCAGCCGGACAGGACCTCAGGAGACCCAGTACTTC. Translated, it gives CASSRTGPQETQYF.

This chain uses TRBV5-1 with TRBJ1-2; 10 bases agree with TRBD1. With 3 bases clipped from V and 3 bases from J, the junction kept 2 bases outside the gene matches. The germline CDR1 and CDR2 sequences are SGHRS and YFSETQ. The CDR3 contains 14 residues. The CDR3 loop is CASSSGTGDYGYTF. Here the CDR3 DNA reads TGCGCCAGCAGCTCGGGGACAGGGGACTATGGCTACACCTTC. The full variable domain, its missing parts supplied by reference TRBV5-1 and TRBJ1-2, is KAGVTQTPRYLIKTRGQQVTLSCSPISGHRSVSWYQQTPGQGLQFLFEYFSETQRNKGNFPGRFSGRQFSNSRSEMNVSTLELGDSALYLCASSSGTGDYGYTFGSGTRLTVV.

The V and J genes are TRBV6-5 and TRBJ1-2; D ambiguous. The CDR3 is 15 amino acids. Germline CDR1 MNHEY, CDR2 SVGAGI. The V and J ends lost 0 bases and 2 bases respectively, with 10 bases between them. CDR3 bases: TGTGCCAGCAGTTACTCGAAGGGCCCCAACTATGGCTACACCTTC. It translates to CASSYSKGPNYGYTF.

This chain connects TRBV4-2 to TRBJ1-1; maybe TRBD1 (5 bases). The CDR3 is made up of 14 amino acids. CDR1 and CDR2 from the germline V gene are LGHNA and YNFKEQ. The V end was cut by 4 bases, the J end by 4 bases, with 13 bases between. CDR3 DNA sequence: TGTGCCAGCAGCCCCTCGCGGGGCCCCACTGAAGCTTTCTTT. It codes for CASSPSRGPTEAFF.

The chain couples TRBV27 to TRBJ1-1; a weak D match, TRBD1 (5 bases). This CDR3 comprises 15 residues. V lost 4 bases and J lost 3, with 15 bases in between. Germline CDR1 MNHEY, CDR2 SMNVEV (reference sequence). CDR3 in DNA: TGTGCCAGCAGTTCCCGGTACGCAGGGCACACTGAAGCTTTCTTT. Encoded protein: CASSSRYAGHTEAFF.